This T cell receptor (beta chain) came from a study of T cells in Graves' hyperthyroidism and ophthalmopathy (dated by TCRdb to between 2018 and 2021). Turning to the overall study: Peripheral blood was sampled at the time of initial diagnosis, prior to any treatment. To identify TCR V-J signatures that set the groups apart, the researchers used a discovery cohort of 100 patients, made up of roughly 40 with Graves' ophthalmopathy and approximately 57 with stable Graves' hyperthyroidism. Whether ophthalmopathy could be predicted prospectively was tested in an independent validation cohort made up of approximately 19 hyperthyroidism patients plus 17 patients who later progressed to ophthalmopathy. For training and testing, the 100 patients in the discovery cohort were randomly divided in a 7:3 ratio. In addition, the study compared T-cell repertoires in thyroid tissue and in blood from roughly six Graves' hyperthyroidism patients. After sampling, hyperthyroidism patients received methimazole starting at 30 mg daily, and ophthalmopathy patients received high-dose intravenous methylprednisolone. The paper reports TCR Vbeta CDR3 sequencing of 135 peripheral blood samples: some 44 ophthalmopathy, under 80 hyperthyroidism and around 17 progressor patients. On the study overall, not on this receptor specifically: In cross-validation, a model built on a 13 V-J signature told ophthalmopathy apart from stable hyperthyroidism with 85% to 90% sensitivity and about 81% specificity, and in testing the same model reached 80%/75%. During validation, the model predicted progression to ophthalmopathy a median of around 7 months ahead of onset, with more than 60% sensitivity and 72.22% specificity. Most expanded thyroid clonotypes (frequency above 0.001) were also found in blood, which suggests that blood repertoires may mirror thyroid immune responses. Sample size was not statistically predetermined, and blinding of investigators to group allocation was not performed.

Stable Graves' hyperthyroidism was defined as the absence of progression to ophthalmopathy over 18 months of follow-up. Hyperthyroidism patients were newly diagnosed, with disease duration under 2 months, and aged 18 to 65 years. Patients with uncontrolled infections, other autoimmune diseases, pregnancy or lactation were excluded. Diagnoses relied on clinical symptoms, serum thyroxine and TRAb, thyroid ultrasound and orbital computed tomography. PBMCs were isolated from roughly 10 ml of fresh peripheral blood by Ficoll-Paque density gradient centrifugation. Trizol reagent was used to extract total RNA, and RNA quality was then checked on an Agilent 2100 Bioanalyzer. Amplification of TCR beta CDR3 regions was carried out from RNA transcripts. The TCR CDR3 was subjected to a first round of RT-PCR using the HTBI primer set and the Qiagen OneStep RT-PCR kit. Libraries were constructed in a second round of multiplex PCR, after which size selection and purification were performed. Sequencing of the libraries was done on an Illumina HiSeq2000 using paired-end 100 bp reads. The paper's data handling went like this. Raw data were processed with SOAPnuke, discarding reads with adapters, uncalled bases, mean Phred below 15, or no exact constant-primer or identifier match. High-quality paired reads were merged using COPE v1.2.5, and each unique nucleotide sequence was defined as a clonotype. MiTCR v1.1 was used to align clonotypes to the IMGT TRBV, TRBD and TRBJ reference segments. The analysis included only V-J combinations with a frequency above 0.0001, which together covered around 99% of the repertoires. A TCS score was defined as the ratio between F50 (clonal expansion) and ExV (chaos), using BLOSUM62-based TCRdist between CDR3 peptides within each V-J. Welch's t-statistics and random forest reduced approximately 520 V-J features to 13, which were used in a naive Bayes classifier (R e1071). The raw public data were reprocessed by TCRdb itself: fastp quality trimming at Q25, MiXCR clonotype calling, in-frame beta chains only. When rows share a CDR3 protein, they turn into one entry using the most common DNA and genes. In this record, the V and J calls reflect TCRdb's handling and not the investigators' own analysis. For this sample the table gives around 350,000 distinct CDR3 sequences, of which approximately 19% were detected only once. The top ten constitute about 3.7% of the sample.

This clonotype was observed many times. Its antigen remains unidentified. Base qualities are missing; no much larger clone stands one base away. Looking up the germline V gene (reference sequence) yields CDR1 DFQATT and CDR2 SNEGSKA. The CDR3 starts with the cysteine, ends with the phenylalanine, and has 14 residues. Only the CDR3 DNA is retained, 42 bases long and in frame from the first base. The germline ends are 15 bases apart after V is trimmed by 2 bases and J by 7 bases. Recombination joined TRBV20-1 with TRBJ1-5; the D gene is not confidently resolved. The material sequenced was blood. The clonotype was recovered from a woman younger than 35 with Graves' hyperthyroidism. The DNA is as follows: TGCAGTGCTAGAACTATTGGGAGGGAGCAGCCCCAGCATTTT. Translated, it reads CSARTIGREQPQHF.